This TCR beta chain was found in a study of T cell changes during pregnancy in multiple sclerosis. This table comes from immunoSEQ multiplex PCR, and its TCRdb copy is limited to in-frame clones, with some not included. Here the sample spans about 97,000 clones, about 90% being singletons. The CDR3 totals 16 residues. V lost 0 bases and J lost 1, with 10 bases in between. Germline-derived CDR1 and CDR2 are ENHRY and SYGVKD. This chain uses TRBV10-3 with TRBJ1-5; the D gene is possibly TRBD1 (6 bases). The source of this sequence is a female donor with multiple sclerosis, enrolled in a pregnancy study. The material was peripheral blood, obtained in the second trimester of pregnancy. Here the CDR3 reads CAISESSQGSNQPQHF. The CDR3, as DNA: TGTGCCATCAGTGAGTCGAGCCAGGGGAGCAATCAGCCCCAGCATTTT.